The sequence of this T cell receptor (beta chain) was determined in a study of long-term antiretroviral therapy in people with HIV. Overall study results and limits: HIV repertoires spanned narrower CDR3 length ranges than controls. In samples taken after ART, diversity increased but remained below transplant donor control levels.

The length of the CDR3 is 15 residues. Per germline, CDR1 SGHDT and CDR2 YYEEEE. With V trimmed by 4 bases and J by 0 bases, 4 bases remained unmatched. As to this clone: The antigen is not known.

At survey level, the immunoSEQ assay was run in its v3.0 version. Sequencing aimed at roughly 35,000-55,000 T-cell genomes per sample. Assay used: immunoSEQ multiplex PCR; TCRdb lists only in-frame clones, some missing. This table holds 30,000 to 35,000 clones, 65% to 80% found once. At minimum, one pre-ART and two post-ART PBMC samples were obtained from each donor. This chain uses TRBV5-6 with TRBJ1-5, with 7 nucleotides matching TRBD1. Sample: unsorted PBMCs, taken 3.1 years after starting antiretroviral therapy. The receptor was isolated from a woman aged 45-65 years with HIV. CDR3 region: CASSRTGVSNQPQHF. Here the CDR3 DNA reads TGTGCCAGCAGCCGAACAGGGGTTAGCAATCAGCCCCAGCATTTT.